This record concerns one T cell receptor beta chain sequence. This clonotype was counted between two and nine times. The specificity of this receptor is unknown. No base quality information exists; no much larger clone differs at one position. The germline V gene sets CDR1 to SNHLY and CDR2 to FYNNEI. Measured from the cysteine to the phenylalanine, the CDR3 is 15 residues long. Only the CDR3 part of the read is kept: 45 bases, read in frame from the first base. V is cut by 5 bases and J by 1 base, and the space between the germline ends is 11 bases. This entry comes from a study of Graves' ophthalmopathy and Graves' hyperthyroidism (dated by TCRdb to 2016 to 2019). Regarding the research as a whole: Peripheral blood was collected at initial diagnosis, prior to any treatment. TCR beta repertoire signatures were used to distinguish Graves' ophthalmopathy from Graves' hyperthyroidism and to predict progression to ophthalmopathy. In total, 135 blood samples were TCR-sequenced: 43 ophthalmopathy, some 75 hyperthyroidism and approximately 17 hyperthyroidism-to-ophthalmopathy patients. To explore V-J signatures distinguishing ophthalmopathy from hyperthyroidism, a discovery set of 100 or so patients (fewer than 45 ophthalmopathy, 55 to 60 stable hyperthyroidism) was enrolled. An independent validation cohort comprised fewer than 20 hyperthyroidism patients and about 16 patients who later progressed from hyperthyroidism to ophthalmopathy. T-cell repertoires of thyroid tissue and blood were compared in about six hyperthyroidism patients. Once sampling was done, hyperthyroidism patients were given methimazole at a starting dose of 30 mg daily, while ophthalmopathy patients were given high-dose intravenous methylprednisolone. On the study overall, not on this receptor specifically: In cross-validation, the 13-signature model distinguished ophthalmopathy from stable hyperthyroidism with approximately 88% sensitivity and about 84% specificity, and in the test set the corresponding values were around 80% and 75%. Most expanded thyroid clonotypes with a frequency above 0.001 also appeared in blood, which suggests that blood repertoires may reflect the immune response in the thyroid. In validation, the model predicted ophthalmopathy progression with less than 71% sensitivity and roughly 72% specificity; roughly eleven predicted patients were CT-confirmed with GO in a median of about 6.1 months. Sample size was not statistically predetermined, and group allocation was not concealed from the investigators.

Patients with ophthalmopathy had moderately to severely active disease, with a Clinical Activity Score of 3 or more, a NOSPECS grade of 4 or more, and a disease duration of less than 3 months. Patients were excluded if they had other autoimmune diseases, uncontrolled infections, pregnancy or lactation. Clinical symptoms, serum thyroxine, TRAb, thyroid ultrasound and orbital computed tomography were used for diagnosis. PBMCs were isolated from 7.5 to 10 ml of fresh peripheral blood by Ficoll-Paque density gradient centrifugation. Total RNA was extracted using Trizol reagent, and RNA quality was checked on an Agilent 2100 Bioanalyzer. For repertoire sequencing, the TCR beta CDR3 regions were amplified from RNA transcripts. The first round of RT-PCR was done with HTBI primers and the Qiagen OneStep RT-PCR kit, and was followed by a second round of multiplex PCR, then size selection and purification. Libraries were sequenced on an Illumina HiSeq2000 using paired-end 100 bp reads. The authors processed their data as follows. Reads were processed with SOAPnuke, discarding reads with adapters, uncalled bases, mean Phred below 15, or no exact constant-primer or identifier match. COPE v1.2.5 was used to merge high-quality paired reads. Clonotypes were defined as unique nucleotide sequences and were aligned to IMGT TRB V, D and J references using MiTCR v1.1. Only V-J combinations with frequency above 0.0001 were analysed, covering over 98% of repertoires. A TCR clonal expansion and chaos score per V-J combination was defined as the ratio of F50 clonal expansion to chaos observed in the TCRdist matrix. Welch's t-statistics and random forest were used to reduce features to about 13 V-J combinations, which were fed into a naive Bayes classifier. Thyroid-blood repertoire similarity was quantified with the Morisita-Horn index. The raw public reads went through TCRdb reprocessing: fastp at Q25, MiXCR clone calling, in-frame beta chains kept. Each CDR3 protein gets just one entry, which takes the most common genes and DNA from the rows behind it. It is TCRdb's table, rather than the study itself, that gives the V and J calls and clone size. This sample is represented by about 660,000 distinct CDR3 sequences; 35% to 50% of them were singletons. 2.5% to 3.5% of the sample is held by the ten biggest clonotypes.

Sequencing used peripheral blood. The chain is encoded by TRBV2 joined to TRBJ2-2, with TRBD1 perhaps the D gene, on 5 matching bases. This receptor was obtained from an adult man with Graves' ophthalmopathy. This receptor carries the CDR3 CASSPGAMNTGELFF. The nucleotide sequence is TGTGCCAGCAGTCCTGGGGCGATGAACACCGGGGAGCTGTTTTTT.